This entry describes one TCR beta chain. The data were taken from a study of control samples from healthy donors and cancer patients. Using immunoSEQ multiplex PCR, the repertoire was profiled, and TCRdb retains in-frame clones only, with some absent. The repertoire holds over 150,000 clones, with roughly 95% as singletons. V was shortened by 7 bases and J by 3 bases, with 6 bases between the two germline ends. This CDR3 spans 11 amino acids. From germline, CDR1 is MDHEN and CDR2 SYDVKM. The TCR was taken from a woman aged 30 to 39 in good health. The material sequenced was blood. The chain carries TRBV28 and TRBJ1-1; D ambiguous. DNA for the CDR3: TGTGCCAGCAACGGTTACACTGAAGCTTTCTTT. Its translation is CASNGYTEAFF.